This T cell receptor beta chain stems from a study of blood T cell repertoires in COVID-19. Study information: Italy, Spain and the United States were the sources of the convalescent and acute COVID-19 samples. PBMCs, B-cell-depleted T cells, or T cells were the source of the cDNA or gDNA that made up the material.

Clones were sequenced by immunoSEQ multiplex PCR, and TCRdb holds only the in-frame ones, with some missing. The table lists 50,000 to 85,000 clones, just under 80% of them singletons. Sequenced: peripheral blood. The source of this sequence is a human donor in a cohort sampled during active COVID-19.

The CDR3 DNA is TGTGCCAGCAGTTTAAGGGGTACTGAGCAGTTCTTC. Protein: CASSLRGTEQFF. The chain couples TRBV28 to TRBJ2-1; D is perhaps TRBD1 (5 bases). CDR3 length: 12 amino acids. The V gene's germline CDR1 is MDHEN and CDR2 SYDVKM. Trimming removed 2 bases at V and 9 bases at J, with 8 bases between. The full variable domain, in which reference TRBV28 and TRBJ2-1 provide the parts outside the CDR3, is DVKVTQSSRYLVKRTGEKVFLECVQDMDHENMFWYRQDPGLGLRLIYFSYDVKMKEKGDIPEGYSVSREKKERFSLILESASTNQTSMYLCASSLRGTEQFFGPGTRLTVL.